The clone carrying this T cell receptor beta chain was observed a few times. TCRdb's table, derived via immunoSEQ multiplex PCR, lists solely in-frame clones and lacks some. The sample has some 100,000 clones; 85% to 95% are singletons. The germline CDR1 and CDR2 sequences are PRHDT and FYEKMQ (reference sequence). The CDR3 loop spans 11 amino acids. The V end lost 5 bases, the J end lost 4 bases, and 5 bases lay between the germline ends. The data stem from a study of control samples from healthy donors and cancer patients. V and J are TRBV13 and TRBJ2-5; D is unresolved. The TCR was taken from a young man in good health. Material: blood. CDR3 DNA: TGTGCCAGCAGCAAGGGAGAGACCCAGTACTTC. Translating gives CASSKGETQYF. Variable domain in full (rest from reference TRBV13 and TRBJ2-5): AAGVIQSPRHLIKEKRETATLKCYPIPRHDTVYWYQQGPGQDPQFLISFYEKMQSDKGSIPDRFSAQQFSDYHSELNMSSLELGDSALYFCASSKGETQYFGPGTRLLVL.